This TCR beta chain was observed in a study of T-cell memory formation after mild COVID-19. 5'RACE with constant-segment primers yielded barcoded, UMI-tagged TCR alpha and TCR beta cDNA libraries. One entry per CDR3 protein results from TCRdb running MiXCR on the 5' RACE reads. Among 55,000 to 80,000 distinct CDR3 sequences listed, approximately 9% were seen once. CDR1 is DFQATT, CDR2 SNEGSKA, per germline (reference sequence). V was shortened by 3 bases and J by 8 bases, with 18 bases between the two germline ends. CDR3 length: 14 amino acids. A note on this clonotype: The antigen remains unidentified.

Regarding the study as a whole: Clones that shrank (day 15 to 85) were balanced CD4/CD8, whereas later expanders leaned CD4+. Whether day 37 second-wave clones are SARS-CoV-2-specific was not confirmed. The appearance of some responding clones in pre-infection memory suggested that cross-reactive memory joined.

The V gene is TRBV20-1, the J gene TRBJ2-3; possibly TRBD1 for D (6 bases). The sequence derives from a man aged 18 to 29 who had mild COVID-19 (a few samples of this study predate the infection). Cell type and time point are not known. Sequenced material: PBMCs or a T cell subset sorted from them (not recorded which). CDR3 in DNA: TGCAGTGCTAGCCAGGGGTGGGGATTAAGTACGCAGTATTTT. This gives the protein CSASQGWGLSTQYF.